The 7 T cell receptor beta chains reported below all come from one sample, sequenced in a study of T cell responses to AZD1222 COVID-19 vaccine. Repertoires were generated with immunoSEQ multiplex PCR, while TCRdb's copy carries only in-frame clones and drops some. Here the sample spans just under 90,000 clones, approximately 86% being singletons. This material consisted of peripheral blood, taken on day 0 of AZD1222 vaccination. The receptor source for this set is an adult in good health.

The genes are TRBV9 and TRBJ1-3, with 7 bases matching TRBD1. This CDR3 region has 17 residues. V shed 2 bases, J shed 0 bases, and the junction held 8 bases outside the gene matches. Germline CDR1 is SGDLS and CDR2 is YYNGEE. CDR3 nucleotide sequence: TGTGCCAGCAGCGTTCGGGCAGGGGGTCTCTCTGGAAACACCATATATTTT. This sequence encodes CASSVRAGGLSGNTIYF. The full variable domain, its missing parts supplied by reference TRBV9 and TRBJ1-3, is DSGVTQTPKHLITATGQRVTLRCSPRSGDLSVYWYQQSLDQGLQFLIQYYNGEERAKGNILERFSAQQFPDLHSELNLSSLELGDSALYFCASSVRAGGLSGNTIYFGEGSWLTVV.

This chain connects TRBV6-1 to TRBJ1-1; D not resolved. The CDR3 is made up of 11 amino acids. V was shortened by 1 base and J by 11 bases, with 8 bases between the two germline ends. Germline CDR1 reads MNHNS; CDR2 reads SASEGT. The CDR3, as DNA: TGTGCCAGCAGTGAAGGTACATGGGCTTTCTTT. Its protein is CASSEGTWAFF.

The chain employs TRBV5-4 and TRBJ2-1; TRBD2 aligns across 12 bases. Trimming cost V 4 bases and J 0 bases; bases outside gene matches: 8. The CDR3 consists of 18 residues. CDR1 and CDR2 (germline): SGHNT, YYREEE (reference sequence). The CDR3 loop is CASSAGLAGVGSYNEQFF. The CDR3 nucleotides read TGTGCCAGCAGCGCGGGACTAGCGGGCGTCGGCTCCTACAATGAGCAGTTCTTC.

This chain links TRBV5-4 with TRBJ2-7; no clear D. V shed 2 bases and J shed 1 base, with 7 bases lying between them. CDR1 and CDR2 (germline): SGHNT, YYREEE (reference sequence). CDR3 length equals 13 residues. CDR3 residues: CASSFSLSYEQYF. In DNA, the CDR3 is TGTGCCAGCAGCTTCTCATTATCCTACGAGCAGTACTTC.

This sequence joins TRBV7-2 and TRBJ2-3; D ambiguous. V dropped 2 bases and J dropped 4 bases, with 1 base sitting between them. Germline V gives CDR1 SGHTA, CDR2 FQGNSA. This CDR3 is built from 11 residues. The CDR3 DNA is TGTGCCAGCAGCTTATCAGATACGCAGTATTTT. Translating it yields CASSLSDTQYF.

The chain joins TRBV18 to TRBJ2-2; 7 bases fit TRBD1. The CDR3 has 16 amino acids. The trim removed 2 bases at V and 3 bases at J, leaving 6 bases unmatched. Germline V gene data show CDR1 as KGHSH and CDR2 as LQKENI. The CDR3 spells CASSPKPGQYTGELFF. CDR3 bases: TGTGCCAGCTCACCAAAACCGGGACAGTACACCGGGGAGCTGTTTTTT.

This chain uses TRBV5-1 with TRBJ2-7; D possibly uses TRBD1 or TRBD2 (6 bases each). Germline loops: CDR1 SGHRS, CDR2 YFSETQ. The CDR3 covers 15 residues. Trimming stripped 5 bases from V and 3 bases from J, with 18 bases between. CDR3 sequence: CASRGWRGTNYEQYF. The CDR3, as DNA: TGCGCCAGCAGGGGATGGAGGGGGACGAACTACGAGCAGTACTTC.